Presented here are 20 T cell receptor beta chains from one specimen sequenced in a study of cytomegalovirus exposure and HLA in healthy donors. With 60 Vbeta and 13 Jbeta primers, the PCR was carried out. The method was immunoSEQ multiplex PCR; TCRdb's version includes in-frame clones alone and lacks a portion of them. The sample comprises 200,000 to 250,000 clones, more than 60% of which are singletons, and roughly a sixth rests with the top ten. Sequencing used PBMCs. Receptor source: a man between 40 and 49 years old in good health and CMV-seronegative.

The chain recombines TRBV27 with TRBJ2-7; 8 nucleotides agree with TRBD1. The CDR3 is 14 residues long. CDR1 and CDR2 from the germline V gene are MNHEY and SMNVEV (reference sequence). V shed 6 bases and J 1 base; nucleotides not matched to a gene: 5. CDR3 DNA: TGTGCCAGCAGCGTGGACAGGGCTTCCTACGAGCAGTACTTC. It specifies CASSVDRASYEQYF.

The chain combines TRBV1 with TRBJ2-7; TRBD1 reflects the table's D call only, with no check against the DNA. TRBV1 is a documented pseudogene. This CDR3 has 17 residues. The CDR3 DNA reads TGCACCAGCAGCCAAGATATCCCAGGGGCCGTCCGAGACGAGCAGTACTTC. Translating gives CTSSQDIPGAVRDEQYF.

J is TRBJ2-2 and V is TRBV7-2; 7 bases map to TRBD2. The CDR3 sequence is 17 residues long. The germline V gene has CDR1 SGHTA and CDR2 FQGNSA. Germline trimming cut 4 bases from V and 0 bases from J; bases unmatched to any gene: 8. In DNA, the CDR3 is TGTGCCAGCAGCTCCCCGAGGCGGGGGTCGAACACCGGGGAGCTGTTTTTT. This codes for CASSSPRRGSNTGELFF.

V gene TRBV29-1 combines with J gene TRBJ2-7; 9 bases line up with TRBD1. Trimming cost V 4 bases and J 4 bases; bases outside gene matches: 5. This CDR3 has 13 residues. Germline CDR1 reads SQVTM; CDR2 reads ANQGSEA. The CDR3 bases are TGCAGCGTTGTGGGGACAGGGACGTACGAGCAGTACTTC. This codes for CSVVGTGTYEQYF.

V is TRBV28 and J is TRBJ2-7; D ambiguous. The length of the CDR3 is 12 residues. Between the trimmed V and J ends, which lost 3 bases and 3 bases, there was a span of 6 bases. From germline, CDR1 is MDHEN and CDR2 SYDVKM. The CDR3 spells CASSFRSYEQYF. CDR3 sequence (DNA): TGTGCCAGCAGTTTTCGGAGCTACGAGCAGTACTTC.

The chain carries TRBV5-4 and TRBJ2-1; D is possibly TRBD2 (7 bases). V lost 6 bases and J 4 bases, leaving 23 bases between the germline ends. Germline V CDR1 and CDR2: SGHNT, YYREEE (reference sequence). CDR3 size: 17 residues. CDR3 DNA sequence: TGTGCCAGCACCCGTGGGGGCGGGGGCCTCCTGTACAATGAGCAGTTCTTC. Protein: CASTRGGGGLLYNEQFF. Together with reference TRBV5-4 and TRBJ2-1, the CDR3 gives the full variable domain: ETGVTQSPTHLIKTRGQQVTLRCSSQSGHNTVSWYQQALGQGPQFIFQYYREEENGRGNFPPRFSGLQFPNYSSELNVNALELDDSALYLCASTRGGGGLLYNEQFFGPGTRLTVL.

J is TRBJ2-1 and V is TRBV7-2, with a tentative D call TRBD2 (6 bases). The germline gives CDR1 SGHTA, CDR2 FQGNSA. The length of the CDR3 is 15 residues. The V end was cut by 5 bases, the J end by 7 bases, with 18 bases between. CDR3 nucleotide sequence: TGTGCCAGCAGCCCCCCGAGCGGGTCGGGGAATGAGCAGTTCTTC. As protein: CASSPPSGSGNEQFF.

The chain is built from TRBV9 and TRBJ1-2, with TRBD1 identical over 9 bases. From germline, CDR1 is SGDLS and CDR2 YYNGEE. The CDR3 spans 16 residues. V lost 6 bases and J lost 6; bases outside the gene matches: 15. The DNA of the CDR3 is TGTGCCAGCACCCCGCGCGGGACAGGGACGAGTAATGGCTACACCTTC. Protein: CASTPRGTGTSNGYTF.

The CDR3 loop is CASSADRAPGAFF. CDR3 coding DNA: TGTGCCAGCAGTGCCGACAGGGCGCCGGGAGCTTTCTTT. The chain employs TRBV2 and TRBJ1-1; 7 bases agree with TRBD1. The ends lost 4 bases at V and 10 bases at J; junction bases unmatched: 9. The CDR3 spans 13 residues. Looked up from germline, CDR1 is SNHLY and CDR2 is FYNNEI.

The rearrangement joins TRBV19 to TRBJ2-1; D gene uncertain. V shed 0 bases and J shed 3 bases, with 12 bases lying between them. The CDR3 is 16 amino acids. Germline V gene sequence: CDR1 LNHDA, CDR2 SQIVND (reference sequence). CDR3 loop: CASSIDGGLLYNEQFF. The CDR3 nucleotides read TGTGCCAGTAGTATAGATGGTGGGCTTCTCTACAATGAGCAGTTCTTC.

In regard to this clone: This sample also contains other DNA sequences that code for the same CDR3. The chain couples TRBV5-1 to TRBJ2-1, with D maybe TRBD2 (6 bases). Germline V gene data show CDR1 as SGHRS and CDR2 as YFSETQ. The CDR3 has 15 residues. Between the trimmed V and J ends, which lost 0 bases and 0 bases, there was a span of 7 bases. CDR3 protein: CASSLAGSSYNEQFF. CDR3 nucleotide sequence: TGCGCCAGCAGCTTGGCCGGGAGCTCCTACAATGAGCAGTTCTTC.

The CDR3 nucleotides read TGCAGCGTTAAGTTCCTTCTAGCGGGAGAGGCAAATGAGCAGTTCTTC. The encoded protein is CSVKFLLAGEANEQFF. The gene calls are TRBV29-1 and TRBJ2-1; the match to TRBD2 covers 10 bases. V lost 5 bases, J lost 7 bases, and 14 bases stayed unmatched. The germline CDR1 and CDR2 sequences are SQVTM and ANQGSEA. The CDR3 is made up of 16 amino acids.

The chain recombines TRBV28 with TRBJ2-7, with D possibly being TRBD2 (5 bases). Germline V CDR1 and CDR2: MDHEN, SYDVKM. This CDR3 comprises 12 residues. Trimming took 7 bases from V and 1 from J, leaving 8 bases between them. The CDR3 here is CASNSESYEQYF. The CDR3 DNA follows: TGTGCCAGCAATAGCGAATCCTACGAGCAGTACTTC.

This clone was detected a few times. This chain connects TRBV19 to TRBJ1-4; 9 bases fit TRBD1. The V gene's germline CDR1 is LNHDA and CDR2 SQIVND (reference sequence). The trim removed 6 bases at V and 6 bases at J, leaving 11 bases unmatched. The CDR3 consists of 16 residues. The CDR3 bases are TGTGCCAGTAGCTTGCGACGGGGACAGGGATATGAAAAACTGTTTTTT. Translation: CASSLRRGQGYEKLFF.

The gene calls are TRBV4-1 and TRBJ2-5; TRBD2 matches at 8 bases. The J call may be wrong; the DNA end is better matched by TRBJ2-7. From germline, CDR1 is MGHRA and CDR2 YSYEKL. This CDR3 comprises 17 residues. CDR3: CASSQAWLAGFSYEQYF. CDR3 sequence (DNA): TGCGCCAGCAGCCAAGCATGGCTAGCGGGTTTCTCCTACGAGCAGTACTTC.

The chain couples TRBV19 to TRBJ2-7; D is perhaps TRBD2 (5 bases). Trimming shortened V by 3 bases and J by 6 bases, and 9 bases separated the two germline ends. CDR1 and CDR2 (germline): LNHDA, SQIVND (reference sequence). The CDR3 runs to 12 residues. This CDR3 reads CASSMGSSEQYF. Written as DNA, the CDR3 is TGTGCCAGTAGTATGGGGAGCTCCGAGCAGTACTTC.

This chain uses TRBV5-4 with TRBJ1-1; weak D call: TRBD1 (6 bases). Germline CDR1 SGHNT, CDR2 YYREEE (reference sequence). Trimming took 0 bases from V and 0 from J, leaving 9 bases between them. The CDR3 totals 15 residues. The CDR3: CASSLETGMNTEAFF. CDR3 bases: TGTGCCAGCAGCTTGGAAACAGGGATGAACACTGAAGCTTTCTTT.

The chain carries TRBV7-6 and TRBJ2-5; D gene ambiguous. Germline loops: CDR1 SGHVS, CDR2 FNYEAQ. The CDR3 has 14 residues. V was trimmed by 2 bases and J by 1 base, leaving 8 bases between them. The chain's CDR3 is CASSLTASQETQYF. DNA for the CDR3: TGTGCCAGCAGCTTAACAGCCAGCCAAGAGACCCAGTACTTC.

Only a few counts were recorded for this clone. The chain links TRBV5-1 to TRBJ1-2; D remains ambiguous. CDR1 SGHRS and CDR2 YFSETQ come from the germline V gene. Trimming took off 3 bases at V and 7 bases at J, with 13 bases between the two ends. The CDR3 consists of 13 residues. CDR3 in amino acids: CASSSPREAGYTF. Written as DNA, the CDR3 is TGCGCCAGCAGCTCTCCGAGGGAAGCTGGCTACACCTTC.

The chain recombines TRBV28 with TRBJ1-2; no definite D call. Germline-derived CDR1 and CDR2 are MDHEN and SYDVKM. Trimming took off 1 base at V and 4 bases at J, with 10 bases between the two ends. The CDR3 runs to 14 residues. The CDR3 sequence is CASSLSLEAYGYTF. The DNA of the CDR3 is TGTGCCAGCAGTTTATCGCTAGAAGCCTATGGCTACACCTTC.